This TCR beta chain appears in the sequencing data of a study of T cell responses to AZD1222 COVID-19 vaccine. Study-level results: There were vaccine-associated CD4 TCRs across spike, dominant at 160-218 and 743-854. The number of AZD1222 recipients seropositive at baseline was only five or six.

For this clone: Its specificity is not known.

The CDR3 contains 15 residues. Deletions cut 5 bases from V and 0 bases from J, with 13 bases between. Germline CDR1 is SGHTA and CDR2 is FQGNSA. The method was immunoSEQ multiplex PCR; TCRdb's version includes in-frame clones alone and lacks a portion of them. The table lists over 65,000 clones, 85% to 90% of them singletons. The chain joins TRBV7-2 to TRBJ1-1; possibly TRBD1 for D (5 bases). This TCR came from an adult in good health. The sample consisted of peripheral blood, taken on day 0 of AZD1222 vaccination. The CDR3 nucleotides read TGTGCCAGCAGCGTCCAGACAGCAATGAACACTGAAGCTTTCTTT. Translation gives CASSVQTAMNTEAFF. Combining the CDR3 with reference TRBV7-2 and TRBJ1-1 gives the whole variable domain GAGVSQSPSNKVTEKGKDVELRCDPISGHTALYWYRQSLGQGLEFLIYFQGNSAPDKSGLPSDRFSAERTGGSVSTLTIQRTQQEDSAVYLCASSVQTAMNTEAFFGQGTRLTVV.